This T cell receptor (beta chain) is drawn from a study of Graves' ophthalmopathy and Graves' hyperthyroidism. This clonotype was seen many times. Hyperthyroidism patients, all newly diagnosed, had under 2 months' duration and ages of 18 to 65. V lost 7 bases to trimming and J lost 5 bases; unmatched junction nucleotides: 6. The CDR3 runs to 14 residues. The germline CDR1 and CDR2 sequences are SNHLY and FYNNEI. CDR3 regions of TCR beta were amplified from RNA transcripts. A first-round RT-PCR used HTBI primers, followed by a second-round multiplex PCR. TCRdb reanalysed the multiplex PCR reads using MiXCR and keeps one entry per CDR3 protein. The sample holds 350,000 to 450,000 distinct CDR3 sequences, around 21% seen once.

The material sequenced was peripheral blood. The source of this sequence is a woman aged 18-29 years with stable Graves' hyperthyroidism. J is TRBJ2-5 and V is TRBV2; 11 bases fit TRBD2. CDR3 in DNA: TGTGCCAGCACTACGACTAGCGGGATTGAGACCCAGTACTTC. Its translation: CASTTTSGIETQYF.